The next 32 T cell receptor beta chains were all read from a single sample in a study of blood T cell repertoires in COVID-19. Measured with immunoSEQ multiplex PCR; TCRdb has only the in-frame clones, and not every one. This sample has fewer than 90,000 clones, with around 87% found just once. Sequencing used peripheral blood. These receptors were obtained from a male donor with acute or convalescent COVID-19.

This chain connects TRBV4-2 to TRBJ1-5; 9 bases are shared with TRBD1. Germline assignment: CDR1 LGHNA and CDR2 YNFKEQ. CDR3 length: 15 amino acids. The V gene end was trimmed by 2 bases and the J gene end by 6 bases; junction bases not matched to a gene: 5. The CDR3 coding sequence is TGTGCCAGCAGCCAACTCGGGACAGGGAGTCAGCCCCAGCATTTT. Translated, it gives CASSQLGTGSQPQHF.

Only one count was recorded for this clone. V is TRBV6-5 and J is TRBJ1-6; no definite D call. The CDR3 extends over 14 amino acids. Germline values: CDR1 MNHEY, CDR2 SVGAGI. Trimming pared 4 bases from V and 6 bases from J, leaving 10 bases between. The CDR3 sequence is CASSSHEPNSPLHF. DNA for the CDR3: TGTGCCAGCAGTTCCCATGAGCCTAATTCACCCCTCCACTTT.

V gene TRBV6-2 or TRBV6-3 combines with J gene TRBJ1-5, with 7 bases matching TRBD1. CDR1 and CDR2 (germline): MNHEY, SVGEGT. After removal of 3 bases from V and 3 bases from J, the junction contained 14 bases not matched to a gene. This CDR3 is 18 amino acids long. The CDR3 protein is CASSYTTHDRVNNQPQHF. The DNA for the CDR3 is TGTGCCAGCAGTTATACCACCCACGACAGGGTAAACAATCAGCCCCAGCATTTT.

The gene calls are TRBV6-5 and TRBJ2-2, with D tentatively TRBD1 (6 bases). There are 15 residues in the CDR3. CDR1 and CDR2 (germline): MNHEY, SVGAGI. V lost 6 bases, J lost 4 bases, and 15 bases lay in between. CDR3 region: CASRLTGIGTGELFF. DNA for the CDR3: TGTGCCAGCAGACTAACAGGGATTGGCACCGGGGAGCTGTTTTTT.

The V call is TRBV28, the J call TRBJ1-5, with a tentative D call TRBD1 (5 bases). Germline CDR1 and CDR2: MDHEN and SYDVKM. The CDR3 totals 16 residues. Trimming cost V 4 bases and J 1 base, with 14 bases left between them. The CDR3 protein is CASSSTAKGSNQPQHF. The CDR3 DNA is TGTGCCAGCAGTTCGACAGCAAAGGGAAGCAATCAGCCCCAGCATTTT. Full variable domain (rest looked up from reference TRBV28 and TRBJ1-5): DVKVTQSSRYLVKRTGEKVFLECVQDMDHENMFWYRQDPGLGLRLIYFSYDVKMKEKGDIPEGYSVSREKKERFSLILESASTNQTSMYLCASSSTAKGSNQPQHFGDGTRLSIL.

The V and J genes are TRBV7-2 and TRBJ1-5; no clear D. The CDR3 has 15 residues. Germline V CDR1 and CDR2: SGHTA, FQGNSA. V dropped 1 base and J dropped 7 bases, with 14 bases sitting between them. DNA for the CDR3: TGTGCCAGCAGCTTAGGCGCTGGGAGCGAGCAGCCCCAGCATTTT. Translation gives CASSLGAGSEQPQHF.

The genes are TRBV16 and TRBJ1-2, with D maybe TRBD1 (5 bases). CDR1 and CDR2 (germline): KGHSY, FQNENV. V shed 0 bases and J shed 7 bases, with 15 bases lying between them. This CDR3 spans 15 amino acids. The CDR3 protein is CASSQSGGLWSGYTF. The DNA for the CDR3 is TGTGCCAGCAGCCAATCGGGGGGATTGTGGTCTGGCTACACCTTC.

The DNA of the CDR3 is TGTGCCAGCAGCTTAGAAGGGCCTACAGGGGGCTACACCTTC. Amino acids: CASSLEGPTGGYTF. The V gene is TRBV7-2, the J gene TRBJ1-2; TRBD1 might be the D (6 bases). Germline V CDR1 and CDR2: SGHTA, FQGNSA. The V end was cut by 1 base, the J end by 8 bases, with 14 bases between. This CDR3 is built from 14 residues.

CDR3 in amino acids: CASSRYRELNYGYTF. The CDR3, as DNA: TGCGCCAGCAGCAGGTACAGGGAGTTGAACTATGGCTACACCTTC. The chain carries TRBV5-1 and TRBJ1-2; tentative D call: TRBD1 (6 bases). This CDR3 is built from 15 residues. CDR1 and CDR2 (germline): SGHRS, YFSETQ. V was clipped by 4 bases and J by 2 bases, with 15 bases between them.

The table lists this clone with a count of one. The chain joins TRBV7-2 to TRBJ1-2; D might be TRBD1 (5 bases). This CDR3 is 12 amino acids long. Trimming stripped 2 bases from V and 5 bases from J, with 6 bases between. Germline V lookup: CDR1 SGHTA, CDR2 FQGNSA. CDR3 protein: CASSLRGYGYTF. DNA for the CDR3: TGTGCCAGCAGCTTAAGGGGATATGGCTACACCTTC. Looking up the rest from reference TRBV7-2 and TRBJ1-2 gives the full variable domain: GAGVSQSPSNKVTEKGKDVELRCDPISGHTALYWYRQSLGQGLEFLIYFQGNSAPDKSGLPSDRFSAERTGGSVSTLTIQRTQQEDSAVYLCASSLRGYGYTFGSGTRLTVV.

The genes are TRBV28 and TRBJ2-2, with D unclear. Trimming pared 6 bases from V and 5 bases from J, leaving 13 bases between. From germline, CDR1 is MDHEN and CDR2 SYDVKM. This CDR3 spans 14 amino acids. CDR3 nucleotide sequence: TGTGCCAGCAGGGCCCCCCAGCGTACCGGGGAGCTGTTTTTT. Translation gives CASRAPQRTGELFF.

The CDR3 DNA sequence: TGTGCCACTTCAGACGACCGGGGACAGGGAAACGGGGCTTTCTTT. This encodes CATSDDRGQGNGAFF. The chain couples TRBV19 to TRBJ1-1; TRBD1 agrees at 9 bases. Germline V gene lookup returns CDR1 LNHDA and CDR2 SQIVND (reference sequence). The CDR3 covers 15 residues. J was trimmed by 11 bases and V by 10 bases; bases with no gene match: 20.

The V call is TRBV30, the J call TRBJ2-5; D perhaps matches TRBD1 (6 bases). The germline CDR1 and CDR2 sequences are GTSNPN and SVGIG (reference sequence). There are 13 residues in the CDR3. V lost 1 base to trimming and J lost 4 bases, with 10 bases between them. CDR3 amino acids: CAWSGARGETQYF. CDR3 in DNA: TGTGCCTGGAGTGGGGCCAGGGGAGAGACCCAGTACTTC.

The chain joins TRBV19 to TRBJ2-7, with 9 bases lining up with TRBD1. The trim removed 0 bases at V and 4 bases at J, leaving 7 bases unmatched. This CDR3 spans 16 amino acids. Germline CDR1 LNHDA, CDR2 SQIVND (reference sequence). The CDR3 spells CASSIDTGQGIYEQYF. The CDR3 DNA reads as TGTGCCAGTAGTATAGATACAGGACAGGGGATTTACGAGCAGTACTTC.

The chain joins TRBV19 to TRBJ2-7; 8 bases align to TRBD1. The CDR3 sequence is 15 residues long. Germline V gene lookup returns CDR1 LNHDA and CDR2 SQIVND (reference sequence). The V and J ends lost 3 bases and 0 bases, in that order; junction bases with no gene match: 4. CDR3 sequence reads: CASSIDRGSSYEQYF. The CDR3 DNA is TGTGCCAGTAGTATTGACAGGGGATCCTCCTACGAGCAGTACTTC. The full variable domain, in which reference TRBV19 and TRBJ2-7 provide the parts outside the CDR3, is DGGITQSPKYLFRKEGQNVTLSCEQNLNHDAMYWYRQDPGQGLRLIYYSQIVNDFQKGDIAEGYSVSREKKESFPLTVTSAQKNPTAFYLCASSIDRGSSYEQYFGPGTRLTVT.

This chain links TRBV9 with TRBJ2-3, with 8 nucleotides matching TRBD1. With V trimmed by 4 bases and J by 4 bases, 5 bases remained unmatched. Germline loops: CDR1 SGDLS, CDR2 YYNGEE. The CDR3 is 14 amino acids. The CDR3 nucleotides are TGTGCCAGCAGCCCGGGACAGGTTTCAGATACGCAGTATTTT. It codes for CASSPGQVSDTQYF. Combining the CDR3 with reference TRBV9 and TRBJ2-3 gives the whole variable domain DSGVTQTPKHLITATGQRVTLRCSPRSGDLSVYWYQQSLDQGLQFLIQYYNGEERAKGNILERFSAQQFPDLHSELNLSSLELGDSALYFCASSPGQVSDTQYFGPGTRLTVL.

This rearrangement joins TRBV4-2 to TRBJ1-5; tentative D call: TRBD1 (5 bases). The CDR3 consists of 15 residues. CDR1 and CDR2 from the germline V gene are LGHNA and YNFKEQ. V dropped 0 bases and J dropped 1 base, with 7 bases sitting between them. CDR3 residues: CASSQDQGSNQPQHF. The CDR3, as DNA: TGTGCCAGCAGCCAAGATCAGGGAAGCAATCAGCCCCAGCATTTT.

The chain uses TRBV19 and TRBJ2-7; the match to TRBD1 covers 10 bases. The CDR3 spans 12 residues. V lost 10 bases to trimming and J lost 4 bases; unmatched junction nucleotides: 4. The germline V gene has CDR1 LNHDA and CDR2 SQIVND (reference sequence). CDR3: CATTDRGYEQYF. DNA of the CDR3: TGTGCCACCACGGACAGGGGGTACGAGCAGTACTTC.

The chain has TRBV5-6 and TRBJ1-3, with D perhaps matching TRBD1 (6 bases). Looked up from germline, CDR1 is SGHDT and CDR2 is YYEEEE. This CDR3 spans 15 amino acids. Trimming left V 5 bases short and J 2 bases short, with 14 bases between. The CDR3, as DNA: TGTGCCAGCAGAGTACAGGGAAGTCCTGGAAACACCATATATTTT. This translates into CASRVQGSPGNTIYF.

The rearrangement links TRBV27 to TRBJ1-5; 9 nucleotides align to TRBD1. Germline CDR1 reads MNHEY; CDR2 reads SMNVEV (reference sequence). Germline trimming cut 6 bases from V and 7 bases from J; bases unmatched to any gene: 4. The CDR3 has 13 residues. CDR3: CASRGQGGQPQHF. CDR3 DNA sequence: TGTGCCAGCAGGGGACAGGGAGGCCAGCCCCAGCATTTT.

This rearrangement joins TRBV19 to TRBJ1-3; D remains unclear. The V gene lost 3 bases and the J gene lost 0 bases, with 15 bases spanning the gap. Looked up from germline, CDR1 is LNHDA and CDR2 is SQIVND (reference sequence). The CDR3 extends over 17 amino acids. The CDR3 DNA reads TGTGCCAGTAGTATGGGGAGCCGCGCATTCTCTGGAAACACCATATATTTT. Translating gives CASSMGSRAFSGNTIYF.

The chain is built from TRBV3-1 (or the pseudogene TRBV3-2) and TRBJ1-6, with D tentatively TRBD1 (6 bases). The CDR3 covers 14 residues. V was pared by 3 bases and J by 10 bases, with 13 bases between. Germline-derived CDR1 and CDR2 are LGHDT and YNNKEL (reference sequence). CDR3 protein: CASSQGRGRSPLHF. DNA for the CDR3: TGTGCCAGCAGCCAGGGCAGGGGACGCTCACCCCTCCACTTT.

The rearrangement joins TRBV15 to TRBJ1-2; 8 bases fit TRBD1. V shed 2 bases, J shed 1 base, and the junction held 12 bases outside the gene matches. The CDR3 has 18 amino acids. Per the germline V gene, CDR1 is LNHNV and CDR2 is YYDKDF (reference sequence). The CDR3: CATSRFRPPQGGNYGYTF. CDR3 nucleotides: TGTGCCACCAGCAGATTCCGACCCCCACAGGGGGGTAACTATGGCTACACCTTC.

The V call is TRBV6-1, the J call TRBJ1-5, with TRBD1 matching 7 bases. Germline loops: CDR1 MNHNS, CDR2 SASEGT. There are 16 residues in the CDR3. With V trimmed by 3 bases and J by 0 bases, 5 bases remained unmatched. The CDR3 reads CASSEAGGGSNQPQHF. The CDR3 DNA reads as TGTGCCAGCAGTGAGGCAGGGGGAGGTAGCAATCAGCCCCAGCATTTT.

V gene TRBV2 combines with J gene TRBJ1-5; possibly TRBD1 for D (5 bases). Trimming took 6 bases from V and 4 from J, leaving 13 bases between them. CDR3 length: 14 amino acids. The germline V gene has CDR1 SNHLY and CDR2 FYNNEI. The CDR3 here is CASRTDTMNQPQHF. The CDR3 coding sequence is TGTGCCAGCAGGACGGACACGATGAATCAGCCCCAGCATTTT.

The chain carries TRBV24-1 and TRBJ2-7; perhaps TRBD2 as D (6 bases). The CDR3 sequence is 13 residues long. The germline V gene has CDR1 KGHDR and CDR2 SFDVKD. V dropped 0 bases and J dropped 9 bases, with 11 bases sitting between them. The CDR3 is CATSDLRGWRQYF. The CDR3 bases are TGTGCCACCAGTGATTTGCGGGGGTGGAGGCAGTACTTC.

V and J are TRBV30 and TRBJ2-7; 9 bases fit TRBD2. This CDR3 is 11 amino acids long. With V trimmed by 8 bases and J by 6 bases, 5 bases remained unmatched. The germline CDR1 and CDR2 sequences are GTSNPN and SVGIG (reference sequence). The CDR3 loop is CAGARGGEQYF. DNA of the CDR3: TGTGCCGGGGCGCGGGGGGGCGAGCAGTACTTC.

The chain has TRBV5-6 and TRBJ2-5, with a weak D call TRBD2 (7 bases). From germline, CDR1 is SGHDT and CDR2 YYEEEE. Trimming removed 1 base from V and 4 bases from J, with 8 bases in between. This CDR3 is built from 13 residues. CDR3: CASSLRGGETQYF. CDR3 nucleotide sequence: TGTGCCAGCAGCTTGAGGGGGGGAGAGACCCAGTACTTC.

The rearrangement links TRBV5-5 to TRBJ2-1, with 7 bases that match TRBD1. Germline V gene lookup returns CDR1 SGHKS and CDR2 YYEKEE (reference sequence). Trimming cost V 3 bases and J 0 bases; bases outside gene matches: 3. This CDR3 contains 15 residues. Here the CDR3 reads CASSSDRVSYNEQFF. The CDR3 nucleotides read TGTGCCAGCAGCTCAGACAGGGTCTCCTACAATGAGCAGTTCTTC.

V usage is TRBV30 and J usage is TRBJ1-2; 7 bases align to TRBD1. The germline CDR1 and CDR2 sequences are GTSNPN and SVGIG (reference sequence). The CDR3 is 13 amino acids. As DNA, the CDR3 is TGTGCACTAGGGGGCAAGGGGTTGAGGGGCTACACCTTC. Translation: CALGGKGLRGYTF.

V and J are TRBV7-9 and TRBJ1-2, with 10 bases aligning to TRBD1. The CDR3 totals 16 residues. The junction had 5 bases not matched to a gene; V was cut back by 2 bases and J by 2 bases. Germline assignment: CDR1 SEHNR and CDR2 FQNEAQ (reference sequence). In DNA, the CDR3 is TGTGCCAGCAGCTTAAGTCCGGGACAGGGGAACTATGGCTACACCTTC. Its protein is CASSLSPGQGNYGYTF.

This clone was recorded once. V and J are TRBV9 and TRBJ2-3, with 14 positions matching TRBD2. Germline CDR1 is SGDLS and CDR2 is YYNGEE. The junction had 10 bases not matched to a gene; V was cut back by 4 bases and J by 6 bases. The CDR3 is 17 residues long. CDR3 DNA sequence: TGTGCCAGCAGCCTACAGGGGACTAGCGGGGGCCAGGATACGCAGTATTTT. It encodes CASSLQGTSGGQDTQYF.